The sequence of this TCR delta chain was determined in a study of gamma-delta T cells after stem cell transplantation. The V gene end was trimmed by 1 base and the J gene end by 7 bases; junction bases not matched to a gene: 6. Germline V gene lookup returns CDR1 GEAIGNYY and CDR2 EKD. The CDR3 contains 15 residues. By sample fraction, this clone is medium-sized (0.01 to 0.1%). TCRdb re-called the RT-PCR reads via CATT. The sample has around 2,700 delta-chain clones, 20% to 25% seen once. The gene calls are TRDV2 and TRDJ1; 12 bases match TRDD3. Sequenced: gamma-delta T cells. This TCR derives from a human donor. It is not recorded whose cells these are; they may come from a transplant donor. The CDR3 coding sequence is TGTGCCTGTGACACTCTGGGGGATACGGGAGGTAAACTCATCTTT. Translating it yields CACDTLGDTGGKLIF.